These 21 T cell receptor beta chains were all obtained from the same sample, sequenced in a study of T cell repertoires in cytomegalovirus infection. Antigens for these TCRs are unknown. TCRdb itself ran the reads through MiXCR, one entry per CDR3 protein. The sample consists of about 920,000 distinct CDR3 sequences, about a third of them appearing once. The specimen comprised cultured CD8+ T cells from PBMCs, sampled from culture after CMV antigen stimulation. These receptors came from a human donor in good health (CMV status not recorded). Some clones in this sample may be carry-over from other donors' samples.

The chain has TRBV27 and TRBJ1-2; D not certain. Germline CDR1 reads MNHEY; CDR2 reads SMNVEV (reference sequence). V lost 5 bases, J lost 0 bases, and 10 bases lay in between. This CDR3 comprises 14 residues. The DNA of the CDR3 is TGTGCCAGCAGTCCACCAGACACTAACTATGGCTACACCTTC. Encoded protein: CASSPPDTNYGYTF.

The V gene is TRBV10-3, the J gene TRBJ2-5; D ambiguous. V shed 3 bases and J shed 4 bases, with 15 bases lying between them. Germline-derived CDR1 and CDR2 are ENHRY and SYGVKD. The CDR3 contains 15 residues. CDR3 in amino acids: CAISDLNVDGETQYF. The CDR3 region has the DNA TGTGCCATCAGTGATCTCAATGTCGACGGAGAGACCCAGTACTTC.

This chain joins TRBV29-1 and TRBJ2-1; perhaps TRBD2 as D (6 bases). V lost 7 bases and J 7 bases, leaving 11 bases between the germline ends. Per the germline V gene, CDR1 is SQVTM and CDR2 is ANQGSEA. The CDR3 runs 11 residues. The CDR3 loop is CSAPTRNEQFF. CDR3 coding DNA: TGCAGCGCCCCGACTAGAAATGAGCAGTTCTTC.

This clonotype occurred a few times. The gene calls are TRBV11-2 and TRBJ1-4; D possibly corresponds to TRBD1 (6 bases). This CDR3 spans 15 amino acids. The V and J ends lost 3 bases and 2 bases respectively, with 10 bases between them. Germline V gives CDR1 SGHAT, CDR2 FQNNGV. CDR3 in DNA: TGTGCCAGCAGCTTGGCAGGACAGACTAATGAAAAACTGTTTTTT. It specifies CASSLAGQTNEKLFF.

The table lists this clonotype with a count of one. The V and J genes are TRBV12-3 or TRBV12-4 and TRBJ2-5, with 7 bases that match TRBD2. The CDR3 is 13 amino acids. Trimming took 3 bases from V and 7 from J; bases not matched to a gene: 5. The DNA for the CDR3 is TGTGCCAGCAGTTTCTGGGAGGGTGGGACCCAGTACTTC. It encodes CASSFWEGGTQYF.

This clonotype appeared a few times. The CDR3 is CASSPRRWGAGELFF. CDR3 coding DNA: TGTGCCAGCAGCCCCCGTAGGTGGGGGGCCGGGGAGCTGTTTTTT. The V and J genes are TRBV7-3 and TRBJ2-2; D is perhaps TRBD2 (6 bases). The CDR3 is 15 residues long. The germline CDR1 and CDR2 sequences are SGHTA and FQGTGA. V shed 5 bases and J shed 6 bases, with 16 bases lying between them. Supplemented by reference TRBV7-3 and TRBJ2-2, the full variable domain reads GAGVSQTPSNKVTEKGKYVELRCDPISGHTALYWYRQSLGQGPEFLIYFQGTGAADDSGLPNDRFFAVRPEGSVSTLKIQRTERGDSAVYLCASSPRRWGAGELFFGEGSRLTVL.

The gene calls are TRBV7-2 and TRBJ1-5, with 10 nucleotides matching TRBD1. The CDR3 has 15 amino acids. The V segment lost 5 bases and the J segment 5 bases; nucleotides outside the gene matches: 6. Germline values: CDR1 SGHTA, CDR2 FQGNSA. Here the CDR3 DNA reads TGTGCCAGCAGCGCGGGACAGGGGATTCATCAGCCCCAGCATTTT. It is translated as CASSAGQGIHQPQHF.

This clonotype turned up a few times. The V call is TRBV27, the J call TRBJ1-2, with TRBD1 matching 10 bases. The CDR3 is 17 residues long. From germline, CDR1 is MNHEY and CDR2 SMNVEV (reference sequence). V dropped 1 base and J dropped 1; count of bases not matched to a gene: 6. As DNA, the CDR3 is TGTGCCAGCAGTTTATATGGGGACAGGGGTCATAACTATGGCTACACCTTC. Its translation is CASSLYGDRGHNYGYTF.

Many counts were recorded for this clonotype. The genes are TRBV7-6 and TRBJ2-2, with TRBD2 matching 13 bases. The CDR3 spans 18 residues. Unmatched junction bases numbered 9, after V lost 5 bases and J lost 3 bases. Germline V gene lookup returns CDR1 SGHVS and CDR2 FNYEAQ. The CDR3 coding sequence is TGTGCCAGCAGCGCGGGACTAGCGGGGCAAATAGACACCGGGGAGCTGTTTTTT. Protein: CASSAGLAGQIDTGELFF.

This clonotype was counted many times. The CDR3 spells CASSLAVRTEAFF. The DNA of the CDR3 is TGTGCCAGCAGCTTGGCCGTGAGGACTGAAGCTTTCTTT. The chain combines TRBV5-5 with TRBJ1-1; no clear D. The germline V gene encodes CDR1 SGHKS and CDR2 YYEKEE (reference sequence). The CDR3 covers 13 residues. Trimming left V 0 bases short and J 5 bases short, with 8 bases between.

This clonotype has only a few counts. The chain has TRBV19 and TRBJ2-1; TRBD1 or TRBD2 may be the D gene (8 bases each). V was trimmed by 10 bases and J by 7 bases, leaving 20 bases between them. The CDR3 consists of 14 residues. Looked up from germline, CDR1 is LNHDA and CDR2 is SQIVND (reference sequence). CDR3 DNA: TGTGCCACGGGGGGGGACAGGAGGGGGAATGAGCAGTTCTTC. Amino acids: CATGGDRRGNEQFF.

The V call is TRBV7-6, the J call TRBJ1-1; maybe TRBD1 (5 bases). Germline V gene sequence: CDR1 SGHVS, CDR2 FNYEAQ. Trimming removed 3 bases at V and 3 bases at J, with 14 bases between. This CDR3 contains 15 residues. This CDR3 reads CASSFERGGDTEAFF. In DNA form, the CDR3 reads TGTGCCAGCAGCTTCGAGCGGGGCGGAGACACTGAAGCTTTCTTT. The whole variable domain, remainder taken from reference TRBV7-6 and TRBJ1-1, is GAGVSQSPRYKVTKRGQDVALRCDPISGHVSLYWYRQALGQGPEFLTYFNYEAQQDKSGLPNDRFSAERPEGSISTLTIQRTEQRDSAMYRCASSFERGGDTEAFFGQGTRLTVV.

This clonotype was counted many times. The J gene is TRBJ1-6, the V gene TRBV7-9; the match to TRBD1 covers 9 bases. Unmatched junction bases numbered 6, after V lost 6 bases and J lost 6 bases. CDR3 length equals 15 residues. Looked up from germline, CDR1 is SEHNR and CDR2 is FQNEAQ (reference sequence). DNA of the CDR3: TGTGCCAGCAGTTCCGGGACAGGGCTTAATTCACCCCTCCACTTT. It encodes CASSSGTGLNSPLHF.

The chain is built from TRBV15 and TRBJ1-2; D is possibly TRBD1 (5 bases). Germline values: CDR1 LNHNV, CDR2 YYDKDF (reference sequence). Deletions cut 0 bases from V and 2 bases from J, with 13 bases between. This CDR3 spans 16 amino acids. The CDR3 nucleotides read TGTGCCACCAGCAGAGAAGGGGCGAGAGAGAACTATGGCTACACCTTC. The encoded protein is CATSREGARENYGYTF.

The chain couples TRBV7-6 to TRBJ2-1; D could derive from TRBD1 or TRBD2 (6 bases each). The CDR3 length is 14 residues. CDR1 is SGHVS, CDR2 FNYEAQ, per germline. V dropped 0 bases and J dropped 9 bases, with 12 bases sitting between them. The CDR3 here is CASSLAMGGSEQFF. The CDR3 nucleotides read TGTGCCAGCAGCTTAGCGATGGGGGGCAGTGAGCAGTTCTTC.

This clonotype showed up just a few times. This chain connects TRBV27 to TRBJ1-3; no clear D. The CDR3 loop spans 14 amino acids. CDR1 MNHEY and CDR2 SMNVEV come from the germline V gene (reference sequence). V gave up 2 bases and J gave up 4 bases, with 9 bases separating them. CDR3 residues: CASSLGISGNTIYF. The CDR3 region has the DNA TGTGCCAGCAGTTTAGGGATTTCCGGAAACACCATATATTTT.

This clonotype came up many times. V is TRBV12-3 or TRBV12-4 and J is TRBJ2-2, with a tentative D call TRBD2 (7 bases). V lost 5 bases and J 5 bases, leaving 15 bases between the germline ends. CDR3 length equals 15 residues. The CDR3 coding sequence is TGTGCCAGCAGTCCAGGAGGGGGAGGGACCGGGGAGCTGTTTTTT. The encoded protein is CASSPGGGGTGELFF.

This chain connects TRBV29-1 to TRBJ1-3, with D hard to call. The CDR3 consists of 12 residues. V lost 0 bases and J 8 bases, leaving 8 bases between the germline ends. Germline loops: CDR1 SQVTM, CDR2 ANQGSEA. The CDR3 DNA reads as TGCAGCGTTGAAGATCAAGCGTACACCATATATTTT. It codes for CSVEDQAYTIYF. Variable domain in full (rest from reference TRBV29-1 and TRBJ1-3): SAVISQKPSRDICQRGTSLTIQCQVDSQVTMMFWYRQQPGQSLTLIATANQGSEATYESGFVIDKFPISRPNLTFSTLTVSNMSPEDSSIYLCSVEDQAYTIYFGEGSWLTVV.

The chain has TRBV7-2 and TRBJ2-1; 9 bases are shared with TRBD2. V was clipped by 1 base and J by 0 bases; unmatched bases: 4. The CDR3 runs 17 residues. Germline V gene sequence: CDR1 SGHTA, CDR2 FQGNSA. The CDR3 DNA sequence: TGTGCCAGCAGCTTAGAACGCGGGGGGGTCTCCTACAATGAGCAGTTCTTC. Translating it yields CASSLERGGVSYNEQFF.

The V and J genes are TRBV11-2 and TRBJ2-7; D possibly uses TRBD1 or TRBD2 (5 bases each). There are 14 residues in the CDR3. In germline, CDR1 is SGHAT, CDR2 FQNNGV. The V end was cut by 6 bases, the J end by 1 base, with 13 bases between. CDR3 amino acids: CASRGTARSYEQYF. DNA for the CDR3: TGTGCCAGCAGGGGGACGGCAAGATCCTACGAGCAGTACTTC.

This clonotype has more than one count but fewer than ten. The rearrangement uses TRBV6-2 or TRBV6-3 and TRBJ2-5, with D maybe TRBD2 (6 bases). The CDR3 loop spans 16 amino acids. V was shortened by 3 bases and J by 2 bases, with 16 bases between the two germline ends. From germline, CDR1 is MNHEY and CDR2 SVGEGT. DNA for the CDR3: TGTGCCAGCAGTTATGGAGGGGACGACCTACAAGAGACCCAGTACTTC. It specifies CASSYGGDDLQETQYF.